Listed below are T cell receptor beta chains from one sample, sequenced in a study of T cells in Graves' hyperthyroidism and ophthalmopathy. TCRdb ran MiXCR on the multiplex PCR reads and lists one entry per CDR3 protein. Of 330,000 or so distinct CDR3 sequences in the sample, 15% to 20% were seen once. Sample: blood. All receptors derive from a man over 45 with Graves' ophthalmopathy. Each CDR3 is given without its conserved first and last residue. Each record gives: clone size, V gene, J gene, CDR3 protein. Size is stated for part of the rows, as once, few or many counts, or as a class when the clone is expanded.

>-|TRBV15|TRBJ2-7
ATSSGYGTGVDEQY
>-|TRBV20-1|TRBJ2-3
SAKDAPDTQY
>many|TRBV5-4|TRBJ2-1
ASSLEQGADEQF
>few|TRBV20-1|TRBJ2-7
SASQGTKPYEQY
>-|TRBV20-1|TRBJ1-5
SARDKPGGYQPQH
>-|TRBV3-1|TRBJ2-3
ASSPSGRSSDTQY
>-|TRBV4-1|TRBJ1-1
ASSQEGGTEAF
>few|TRBV5-5|TRBJ1-1
ASSLGAPGDTEAF
>-|TRBV11-2|TRBJ2-5
ASSFRGNQETQY
>many|TRBV2|TRBJ2-7
ASSGNRGPGLAYEQY
>many|TRBV3-1|TRBJ2-3
ASSQDGTGGDTQY
>few|TRBV28|TRBJ1-1
ASQGANTEAF
>few|TRBV7-2|TRBJ2-5
ASSLAPSGTSGRGETQY
>many|TRBV20-1|TRBJ2-1
SARGTERSYNEQF
>-|TRBV5-1|TRBJ2-5
ASSPFQREAGETQY
>-|TRBV9|TRBJ2-5
ASSVEAGGGTQY
>few|TRBV11-2|TRBJ1-1
ASSPDTGRTEAF
>-|TRBV6-1|TRBJ1-2
ASRRPSGGIDGYT
>-|TRBV29-1|TRBJ2-2
SVETLAGTNTGELF
>-|TRBV3-1|TRBJ2-2
ASSHGRGLAGGERPGELF
>-|TRBV5-6|TRBJ1-6
ASSFGTSSYNSPLH
>-|TRBV29-1|TRBJ2-3
SVGPSGNTDTQY
>many|TRBV18|TRBJ2-1
ASSPSSGGHNEQF
>many|TRBV3-1|TRBJ2-1
ASSLPRSNQHNEQF
>-|TRBV5-1|TRBJ2-2
ASGRDRGYTGELF
>many|TRBV5-1|TRBJ1-1
ASSQTDGKTEAF
>-|TRBV20-1|TRBJ2-5
SATPLAGGGETQY
>-|TRBV28|TRBJ2-7
ASSPLGLAGYYEQY
>-|TRBV6-1|TRBJ2-7
ASSPGVNYYEQY
>-|TRBV5-4|TRBJ2-7
ASSFRANSYEQY
>-|TRBV7-2|TRBJ2-7
ASSGGGRALYEQY
>once|TRBV11-2|TRBJ2-5
ASSLGGGWETQY
>few|TRBV9|TRBJ2-2
ASSTEWGANTGELF
>many|TRBV11-2|TRBJ2-5
ASSLGAGVWETQY
>-|TRBV6-9|TRBJ2-1
ASSLAGGLGEQF
>-|TRBV10-3|TRBJ2-7
AISATSGSSYEQY
>-|TRBV9|TRBJ1-2
ASSVGIGSAYGYT
>-|TRBV12-3/TRBV12-4|TRBJ2-7
ASSLTSGTEQY
>-|TRBV6-2/TRBV6-3|TRBJ1-2
ASSAGTRENYGYT
>many|TRBV28|TRBJ2-5
ASMLKGAHRETQY
>-|TRBV28|TRBJ2-5
ATSSAETGLTETQY
>many|TRBV28|TRBJ2-1
ASTIYNEQF
>-|TRBV12-3/TRBV12-4|TRBJ1-4
ASSLGTVNEKLF
>many|TRBV7-9|TRBJ2-7
ASSLDLAGPAYEQY
>-|TRBV6-1|TRBJ2-7
ASTSLAGGPYEQY
>-|TRBV20-1|TRBJ1-5
SASMNKKNQPQH
>-|TRBV9|TRBJ2-1
ASSVGETSGLNEQF
>medium-sized|TRBV2|TRBJ2-3
ASSEEVLGRPYTQY
>-|TRBV10-3|TRBJ1-1
AIRATGFGTEAF
>many|TRBV7-3|TRBJ2-1
ASSSGSGRAYNEQF
>-|TRBV29-1|TRBJ2-1
SVEGLTYNEQF
>-|TRBV12-3/TRBV12-4|TRBJ2-7
ASSLGRIDYEQY
>many|TRBV11-2|TRBJ1-2
ASSRQGGTYGYT